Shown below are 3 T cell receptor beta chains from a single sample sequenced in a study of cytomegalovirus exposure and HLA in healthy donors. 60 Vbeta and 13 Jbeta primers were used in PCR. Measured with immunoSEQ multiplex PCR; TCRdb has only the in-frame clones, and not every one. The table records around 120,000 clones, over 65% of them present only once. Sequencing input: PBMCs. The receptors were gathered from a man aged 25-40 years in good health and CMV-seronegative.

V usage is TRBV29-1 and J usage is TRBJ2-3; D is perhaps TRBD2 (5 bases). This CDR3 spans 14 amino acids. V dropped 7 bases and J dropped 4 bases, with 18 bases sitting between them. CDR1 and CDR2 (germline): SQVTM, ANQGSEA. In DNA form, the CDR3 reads TGCAGCGCCTCGTTGGGGAGTAGCGCAGATACGCAGTATTTT. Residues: CSASLGSSADTQYF.

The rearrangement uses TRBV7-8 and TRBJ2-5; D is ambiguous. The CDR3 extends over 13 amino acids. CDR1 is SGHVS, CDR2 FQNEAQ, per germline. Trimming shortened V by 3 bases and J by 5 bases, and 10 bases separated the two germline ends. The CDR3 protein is CASSFGFRETQYF. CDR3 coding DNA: TGTGCCAGCAGCTTCGGGTTTAGGGAGACCCAGTACTTC.

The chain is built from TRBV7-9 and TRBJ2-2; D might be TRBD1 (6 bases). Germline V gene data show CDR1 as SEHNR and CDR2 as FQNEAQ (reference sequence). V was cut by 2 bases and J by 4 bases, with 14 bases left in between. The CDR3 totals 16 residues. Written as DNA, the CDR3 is TGTGCCAGCAGCTTATTGAGACAGGTCTCCACCGGGGAGCTGTTTTTT. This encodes CASSLLRQVSTGELFF.